Here is one T cell receptor beta chain with its context. Trimming stripped 4 bases from V and 3 bases from J, with 18 bases between. This CDR3 contains 16 residues. Germline V gene lookup returns CDR1 MNHEY and CDR2 SVGEGT. Libraries were prepared by immunoSEQ multiplex PCR; TCRdb keeps only in-frame clonotypes and omits some of them. The table shows under 300,000 clones, with roughly nine tenths occurring only once. These data belong to a study of blood T cell repertoires in COVID-19. This receptor was taken from a middle-aged woman who had recovered from COVID-19. Specimen: PBMCs or T cells enriched from blood (not recorded which). This rearrangement joins TRBV6-2 or TRBV6-3 to TRBJ2-5; D may be TRBD2 (6 bases). The chain's CDR3 is CASSSAIRAGEETQYF. CDR3 DNA: TGTGCCAGCAGTTCCGCGATTCGAGCGGGCGAAGAGACCCAGTACTTC.